This paragraph reports one TCR beta chain. Its target is not known. The time point is: pretreatment peripheral blood. Pretreatment sampling and on-treatment sampling together yielded between 1 and 8 samples for each patient. Every PCR got spiked synthetic TCR analog templates. TCRdb's table, derived via immunoSEQ multiplex PCR, lists solely in-frame clones and lacks some. Here the sample spans about 79,000 clones, about 82% being singletons. This sample is drawn from a study of PD-L1 blockade in urothelial cancer. Study information: Blood samples had a median of around 140,000 T cells, tens of thousands of unique TCRs, and clonality 0.08 to 0.085. Overall study results and limits: Tumor-associated TCR clones expanded more in blood at 3 weeks in patients with durable benefit.

This CDR3 has 13 amino acids. With V trimmed by 5 bases and J by 8 bases, 7 bases remained unmatched. Per the germline V gene, CDR1 is MNHNY and CDR2 is SVGAGI (reference sequence). The TCR was taken from a man between 35 and 55 years old with urothelial cancer. Sequenced material: PBMCs, taken around atezolizumab (anti-PD-L1) treatment. The chain carries TRBV6-6 and TRBJ1-2; 8 nucleotides align to TRBD1. In DNA form, the CDR3 reads TGTGCCAGCAGTACGGACAGGGTCTGGGGCTACACCTTC. Translated: CASSTDRVWGYTF.